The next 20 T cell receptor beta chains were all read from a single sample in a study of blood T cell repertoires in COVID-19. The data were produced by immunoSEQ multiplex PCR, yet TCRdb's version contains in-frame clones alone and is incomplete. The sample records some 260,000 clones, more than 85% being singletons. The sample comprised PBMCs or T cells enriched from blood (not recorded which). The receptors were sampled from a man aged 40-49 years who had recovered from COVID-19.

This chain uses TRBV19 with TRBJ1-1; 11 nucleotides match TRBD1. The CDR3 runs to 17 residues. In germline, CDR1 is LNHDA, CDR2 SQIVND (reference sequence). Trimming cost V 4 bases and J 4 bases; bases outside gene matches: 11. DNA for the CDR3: TGTGCCAGTAGTACCCGGGACAGGGGGGCTCGCGGCACTGAAGCTTTCTTT. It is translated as CASSTRDRGARGTEAFF.

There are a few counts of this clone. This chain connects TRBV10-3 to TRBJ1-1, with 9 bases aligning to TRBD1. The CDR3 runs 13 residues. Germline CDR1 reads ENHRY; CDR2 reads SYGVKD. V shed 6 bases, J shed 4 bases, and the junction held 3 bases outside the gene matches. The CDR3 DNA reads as TGTGCCATCAGGAGACAGGGGGTCACTGAAGCTTTCTTT. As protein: CAIRRQGVTEAFF.

The chain's CDR3 is CASSSRPPERGYTF. CDR3 sequence (DNA): TGTGCCAGCAGTTCTCGTCCCCCGGAGCGTGGCTACACCTTC. This chain links TRBV28 with TRBJ1-2; no firm D call. V lost 4 bases and J 7 bases, leaving 16 bases between the germline ends. The CDR3 sequence is 14 residues long. Germline V lookup: CDR1 MDHEN, CDR2 SYDVKM.

In DNA form, the CDR3 reads TGTGCCAGCAGCCAAGGACGGGGGACCATCTACGAGCAGTACTTC. Translated, it gives CASSQGRGTIYEQYF. The genes are TRBV3-1 (or the pseudogene TRBV3-2) and TRBJ2-7; D may be TRBD2 (6 bases). This CDR3 is 15 amino acids long. Germline values: CDR1 LGHDT, CDR2 YNNKEL (reference sequence). The germline V and J ends were trimmed by 1 base and 3 bases, with 13 bases remaining between them.

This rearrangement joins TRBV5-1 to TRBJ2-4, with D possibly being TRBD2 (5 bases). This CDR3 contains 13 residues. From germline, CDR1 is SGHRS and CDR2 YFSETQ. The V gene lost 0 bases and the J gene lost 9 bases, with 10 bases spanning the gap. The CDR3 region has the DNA TGCGCCAGCAGCTTGGAGGGCCGGGGCATTCAGTACTTC. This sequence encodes CASSLEGRGIQYF.

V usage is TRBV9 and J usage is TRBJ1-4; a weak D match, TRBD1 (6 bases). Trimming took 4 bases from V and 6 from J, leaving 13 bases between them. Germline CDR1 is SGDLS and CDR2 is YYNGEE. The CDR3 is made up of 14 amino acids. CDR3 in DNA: TGTGCCAGCAGCCCACTCTCAGGGGATGAAAAACTGTTTTTT. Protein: CASSPLSGDEKLFF.

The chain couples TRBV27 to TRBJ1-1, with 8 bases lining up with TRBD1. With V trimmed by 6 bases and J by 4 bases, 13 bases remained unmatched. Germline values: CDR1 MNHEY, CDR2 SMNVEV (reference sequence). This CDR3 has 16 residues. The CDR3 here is CASSPYAQGAGTEAFF. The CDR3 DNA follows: TGTGCCAGCAGCCCCTATGCCCAGGGGGCTGGCACTGAAGCTTTCTTT.

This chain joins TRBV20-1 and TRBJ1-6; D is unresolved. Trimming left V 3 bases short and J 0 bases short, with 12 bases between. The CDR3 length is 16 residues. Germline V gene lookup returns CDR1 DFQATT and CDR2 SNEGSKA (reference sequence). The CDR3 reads CSASNGEGSYNSPLHF. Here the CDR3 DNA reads TGCAGTGCTAGTAACGGGGAAGGCTCCTATAATTCACCCCTCCACTTT.

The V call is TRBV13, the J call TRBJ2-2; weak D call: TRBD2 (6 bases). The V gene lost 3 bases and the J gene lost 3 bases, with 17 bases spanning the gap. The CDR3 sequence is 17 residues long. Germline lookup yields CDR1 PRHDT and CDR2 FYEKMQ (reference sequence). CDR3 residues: CASSFGGNGGYTGELFF. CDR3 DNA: TGTGCCAGCAGCTTCGGTGGGAACGGAGGGTACACCGGGGAGCTGTTTTTT.

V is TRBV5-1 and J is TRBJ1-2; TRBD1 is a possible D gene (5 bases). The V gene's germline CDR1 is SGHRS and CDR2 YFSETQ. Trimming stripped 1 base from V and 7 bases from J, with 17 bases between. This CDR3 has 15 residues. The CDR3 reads CASSLSGGIEVGYTF. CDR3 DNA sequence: TGCGCCAGCAGCTTGTCTGGGGGGATTGAGGTTGGCTACACCTTC.

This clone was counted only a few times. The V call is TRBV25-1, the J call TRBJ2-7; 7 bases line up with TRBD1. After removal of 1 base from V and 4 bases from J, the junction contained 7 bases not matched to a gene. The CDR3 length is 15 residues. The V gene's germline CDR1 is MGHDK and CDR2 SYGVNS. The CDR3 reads CASSEWGRGSYEQYF. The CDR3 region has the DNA TGTGCCAGCAGTGAATGGGGCAGGGGGTCGTACGAGCAGTACTTC.

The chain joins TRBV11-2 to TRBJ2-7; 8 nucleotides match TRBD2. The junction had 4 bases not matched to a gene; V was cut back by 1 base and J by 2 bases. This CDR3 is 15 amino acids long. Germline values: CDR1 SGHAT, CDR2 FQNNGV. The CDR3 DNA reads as TGTGCCAGCAGCTTAGCGTTAGCGGGAACCTACGAGCAGTACTTC. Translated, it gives CASSLALAGTYEQYF.

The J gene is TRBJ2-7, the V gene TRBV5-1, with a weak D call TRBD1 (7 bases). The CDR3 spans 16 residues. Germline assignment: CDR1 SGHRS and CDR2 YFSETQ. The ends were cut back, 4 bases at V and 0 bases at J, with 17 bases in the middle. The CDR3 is CASSPIGGDSSYEQYF. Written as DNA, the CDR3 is TGCGCCAGCAGCCCGATAGGAGGGGACAGCTCCTACGAGCAGTACTTC.

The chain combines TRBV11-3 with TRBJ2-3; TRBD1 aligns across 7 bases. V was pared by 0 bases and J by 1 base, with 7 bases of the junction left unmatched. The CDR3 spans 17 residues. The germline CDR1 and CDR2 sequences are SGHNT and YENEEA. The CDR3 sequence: CASSLDHRGRGTDTQYF. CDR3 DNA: TGTGCCAGCAGCTTAGACCACAGGGGAAGAGGCACAGATACGCAGTATTTT.

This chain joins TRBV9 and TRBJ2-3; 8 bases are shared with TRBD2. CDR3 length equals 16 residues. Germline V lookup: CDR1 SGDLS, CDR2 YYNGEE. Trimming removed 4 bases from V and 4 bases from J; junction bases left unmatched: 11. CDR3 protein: CASSPRAGEAADTQYF. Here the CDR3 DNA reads TGTGCCAGCAGCCCCCGAGCGGGGGAGGCAGCAGATACGCAGTATTTT.

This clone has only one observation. DNA of the CDR3: TGTGCCAGCAGTTTACCAGGACTAGCGGGAGGAGTCACAGATACGCAGTATTTT. Amino acid sequence: CASSLPGLAGGVTDTQYF. The chain couples TRBV27 to TRBJ2-3; TRBD2 aligns across 14 bases. This CDR3 contains 18 residues. The germline CDR1 and CDR2 sequences are MNHEY and SMNVEV (reference sequence). The junction had 6 bases not matched to a gene; V was cut back by 2 bases and J by 2 bases.

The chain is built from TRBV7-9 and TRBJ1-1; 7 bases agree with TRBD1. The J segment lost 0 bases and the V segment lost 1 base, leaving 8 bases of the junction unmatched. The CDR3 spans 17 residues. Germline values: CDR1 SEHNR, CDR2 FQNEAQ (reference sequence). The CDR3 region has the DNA TGTGCCAGCAGCTTAGGGGCGGGACAGCGAATGAACACTGAAGCTTTCTTT. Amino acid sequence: CASSLGAGQRMNTEAFF.

For the CDR3, the DNA is TGTGCCAGCAGTTTAACAACAGATACGCAGTATTTT. It is translated as CASSLTTDTQYF. The chain carries TRBV28 and TRBJ2-3; D gene uncertain. CDR3 length equals 12 residues. V was pared by 2 bases and J by 3 bases, with 3 bases between. Germline V gene lookup returns CDR1 MDHEN and CDR2 SYDVKM.

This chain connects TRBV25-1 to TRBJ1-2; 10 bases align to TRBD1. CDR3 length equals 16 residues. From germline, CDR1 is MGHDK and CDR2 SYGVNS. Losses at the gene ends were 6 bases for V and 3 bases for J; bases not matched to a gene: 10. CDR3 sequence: CASRGDRGPLDYGYTF. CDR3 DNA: TGTGCCAGCAGAGGGGACAGGGGCCCCCTGGACTATGGCTACACCTTC.

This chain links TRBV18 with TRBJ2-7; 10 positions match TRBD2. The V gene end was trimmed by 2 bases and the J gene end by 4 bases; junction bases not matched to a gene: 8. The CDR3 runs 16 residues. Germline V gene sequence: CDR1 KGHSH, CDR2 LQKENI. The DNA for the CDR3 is TGTGCCAGCTCACCAAGTCTAGCGGGAGCAGTGTACGAGCAGTACTTC. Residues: CASSPSLAGAVYEQYF.